Shown below are 24 T cell receptor beta chains from a single sample sequenced in a study of blood T cell repertoires in COVID-19 (dated by TCRdb to 2018 to 2020). Library creation used the immunoSEQ multiplex PCR assay. The table was pulled from immuneACCESS by TCRdb, which kept in-frame rearrangements only. Such tables lose some clones; where checked, under half of the loss comes from unresolved V genes, and the rest has no known cause. This sample gives fewer than 85,000 clones in total; roughly 88% of them show up just once. In total, the top ten clones hold 0.95% to 1.3% of the sample. Sequenced material: peripheral blood. The source of these receptors is a woman between 45 and 65 years old in a cohort sampled during active COVID-19.

This chain joins TRBV28 and TRBJ2-2; the match to TRBD2 covers 9 bases. The CDR3 spans 14 residues. V lost 7 bases and J lost 13; bases outside the gene matches: 13. The germline gives CDR1 MDHEN, CDR2 SYDVKM. CDR3: CASTAGGPQRGLFF. For the CDR3, the DNA is TGTGCCAGCACAGCGGGAGGCCCCCAGAGGGGGCTGTTTTTT.

This sequence joins TRBV29-1 and TRBJ2-7; 11 positions agree with TRBD2. This CDR3 spans 14 amino acids. Germline values: CDR1 SQVTM, CDR2 ANQGSEA. After removal of 6 bases from V and 0 bases from J, the junction contained 4 bases not matched to a gene. CDR3 sequence reads: CSVKLAGDSYEQYF. DNA for the CDR3: TGCAGCGTGAAACTAGCGGGGGACTCCTACGAGCAGTACTTC.

V and J are TRBV28 and TRBJ1-2, with a possible D match to TRBD1 (6 bases). Trimming took 7 bases from V and 8 from J, leaving 20 bases between them. Germline V gene data show CDR1 as MDHEN and CDR2 as SYDVKM. This CDR3 has 14 amino acids. The CDR3 nucleotides read TGTGCCAGCACCACTCCCGGGGGGCTGTGGGGCTACACCTTC. It specifies CASTTPGGLWGYTF.

This chain links TRBV7-3 with TRBJ2-1; TRBD2 matches at 9 bases. The V segment lost 5 bases and the J segment 6 bases; nucleotides outside the gene matches: 14. Per the germline V gene, CDR1 is SGHTA and CDR2 is FQGTGA. The CDR3 sequence is 17 residues long. The CDR3 sequence: CASSPRASSGRLNEQFF. CDR3 DNA: TGTGCCAGCAGCCCCCGTGCCTCGAGCGGGAGGCTCAATGAGCAGTTCTTC. Complete variable domain (other parts from reference TRBV7-3 and TRBJ2-1): GAGVSQTPSNKVTEKGKYVELRCDPISGHTALYWYRQSLGQGPEFLIYFQGTGAADDSGLPNDRFFAVRPEGSVSTLKIQRTERGDSAVYLCASSPRASSGRLNEQFFGPGTRLTVL.

The V and J genes are TRBV6-5 and TRBJ2-7; 8 nucleotides line up with TRBD2. This CDR3 comprises 15 residues. The junction had 11 bases not matched to a gene; V was cut back by 7 bases and J by 3 bases. Germline V gives CDR1 MNHEY, CDR2 SVGAGI. The CDR3 DNA sequence: TGTGCCAGCACTAATTTAGGGCGGGGGGACTACGAGCAGTACTTC. Encoded protein: CASTNLGRGDYEQYF.

The rearrangement links TRBV28 to TRBJ2-5, with TRBD1 identical over 7 bases. Germline V CDR1 and CDR2: MDHEN, SYDVKM. J gave up 6 bases and V 7 bases, and 5 bases lay outside the gene matches. This CDR3 contains 12 residues. CDR3: CASTDRVKTQYF. CDR3 sequence (DNA): TGTGCCAGCACAGACAGGGTAAAGACCCAGTACTTC.

The J gene is TRBJ1-2, the V gene TRBV3-1 (or the pseudogene TRBV3-2); 8 bases agree with TRBD1. With V trimmed by 4 bases and J by 5 bases, 9 bases remained unmatched. The germline gives CDR1 LGHDT, CDR2 YNNKEL (reference sequence). The CDR3 runs to 15 residues. This CDR3 reads CASSPTFDRGYGYTF. CDR3 in DNA: TGTGCCAGCAGCCCTACCTTCGACAGGGGTTATGGCTACACCTTC.

This chain uses TRBV28 with TRBJ1-1; D might be TRBD1 (5 bases). This CDR3 is built from 12 residues. Per germline, CDR1 MDHEN and CDR2 SYDVKM. Trimming left V 2 bases short and J 13 bases short, with 14 bases between. For the CDR3, the DNA is TGTGCCAGCAGTTTAGAGGTCCAGGGTGATTTCTTT. It codes for CASSLEVQGDFF.

The chain combines TRBV5-1 with TRBJ2-1; no firm D call. CDR1 and CDR2 from the germline V gene are SGHRS and YFSETQ. Trimming left V 4 bases short and J 1 base short, with 6 bases between. CDR3 length equals 13 residues. The CDR3, as DNA: TGCGCCAGCAGCCCCGGGTCCTACAATGAGCAGTTCTTC. The encoded protein is CASSPGSYNEQFF.

The rearrangement links TRBV18 to TRBJ2-6, with a weak D call TRBD1 (6 bases). CDR1 and CDR2 from the germline V gene are KGHSH and LQKENI. The CDR3 loop spans 18 amino acids. Trimming pared 1 base from V and 0 bases from J, leaving 13 bases between. CDR3 sequence: CASSPQGQGFSGANVLTF. The CDR3 DNA is TGTGCCAGCTCACCACAAGGCCAGGGGTTCTCTGGGGCCAACGTCCTGACTTTC.

The V gene is TRBV2, the J gene TRBJ2-5; 11 nucleotides agree with TRBD2. Per the germline V gene, CDR1 is SNHLY and CDR2 is FYNNEI. The CDR3 loop spans 14 amino acids. J was trimmed by 5 bases and V by 9 bases; bases with no gene match: 8. The CDR3 sequence is CASLTSGIVETQYF. Written as DNA, the CDR3 is TGTGCCAGTCTGACTAGCGGGATTGTGGAGACCCAGTACTTC.

This clone was found a few times. The chain joins TRBV28 to TRBJ2-7; D unclear. The CDR3 extends over 11 amino acids. Looked up from germline, CDR1 is MDHEN and CDR2 is SYDVKM. Trimming removed 3 bases at V and 4 bases at J, with 4 bases between. For the CDR3, the DNA is TGTGCCAGCAGTTTCGGGTACGAGCAGTACTTC. This codes for CASSFGYEQYF.

The J gene is TRBJ2-1, the V gene TRBV27, with 14 bases matching TRBD2. The CDR3 covers 16 residues. With 5 bases clipped from V and 7 bases from J, the junction kept 7 bases outside the gene matches. Germline V lookup: CDR1 MNHEY, CDR2 SMNVEV (reference sequence). CDR3 protein: CASSPRLAGGPNEQFF. The CDR3 DNA reads TGTGCCAGCAGTCCGCGACTAGCGGGAGGGCCAAATGAGCAGTTCTTC.

The rearrangement uses TRBV28 and TRBJ1-2; D is unresolved. The germline CDR1 and CDR2 sequences are MDHEN and SYDVKM. CDR3 length: 14 residues. V lost 7 bases and J 4 bases, leaving 16 bases between the germline ends. The CDR3 DNA reads as TGTGCCAGCACGTCGGAAGGGCGGGGCTATGGCTACACCTTC. Protein: CASTSEGRGYGYTF.

The V gene is TRBV18, the J gene TRBJ2-3, with D unclear. Between the trimmed V and J ends, which lost 2 bases and 3 bases, there was a span of 3 bases. Per germline, CDR1 KGHSH and CDR2 LQKENI. The CDR3 loop spans 12 amino acids. The DNA of the CDR3 is TGTGCCAGCTCACCAGAGACAGATACGCAGTATTTT. This codes for CASSPETDTQYF.

The CDR3 loop is CASSPLAGSYNEQFF. CDR3 in DNA: TGCGCCAGCAGCCCATTGGCGGGCTCCTACAATGAGCAGTTCTTC. The gene calls are TRBV5-1 and TRBJ2-1, with TRBD2 as a possible D gene (5 bases). From germline, CDR1 is SGHRS and CDR2 YFSETQ. V lost 4 bases and J lost 0, with 11 bases in between. There are 15 residues in the CDR3.

This clone has a single count. The chain has TRBV2 and TRBJ2-2; 7 bases line up with TRBD1. Per germline, CDR1 SNHLY and CDR2 FYNNEI. This CDR3 is built from 13 residues. V lost 7 bases and J lost 7; bases outside the gene matches: 6. CDR3 protein: CASNGQDGGELFF. For the CDR3, the DNA is TGTGCCAGCAATGGACAGGATGGCGGGGAGCTGTTTTTT.

The chain recombines TRBV9 with TRBJ2-2, with 7 bases aligning to TRBD2. V dropped 0 bases and J dropped 2; count of bases not matched to a gene: 4. Germline CDR1 SGDLS, CDR2 YYNGEE. The CDR3 sequence is 16 residues long. For the CDR3, the DNA is TGTGCCAGCAGCGTAGCCGTAGCGGGTAACACCGGGGAGCTGTTTTTT. It yields the protein CASSVAVAGNTGELFF.

The rearrangement uses TRBV10-2 and TRBJ2-1; D call uncertain. Germline-derived CDR1 and CDR2 are WSHSY and SAAADI. Trimming removed 4 bases from V and 3 bases from J, with 10 bases in between. CDR3 length equals 14 residues. The CDR3 here is CASSGSASYNEQFF. The CDR3, as DNA: TGCGCCAGCAGTGGAAGCGCGAGCTACAATGAGCAGTTCTTC.

This clone appeared once. The gene calls are TRBV6-5 and TRBJ2-1, with 11 bases that match TRBD2. The V gene's germline CDR1 is MNHEY and CDR2 SVGAGI. V was clipped by 2 bases and J by 5 bases; unmatched bases: 5. CDR3 length equals 16 residues. Here the CDR3 DNA reads TGTGCCAGCAGTTACAGTACGACTAGCGGGGACAATGAGCAGTTCTTC. Encoded protein: CASSYSTTSGDNEQFF.

This clone was observed a handful of times. V gene TRBV6-1 combines with J gene TRBJ2-7, with TRBD2 identical over 7 bases. Trimming took 3 bases from V and 5 from J; bases not matched to a gene: 4. CDR3 length: 13 residues. The germline V gene has CDR1 MNHNS and CDR2 SASEGT. CDR3 sequence (DNA): TGTGCCAGCAGTGAGGCGGGAGTCAACGAGCAGTACTTC. It codes for CASSEAGVNEQYF.

V and J are TRBV28 and TRBJ2-5; TRBD2 agrees at 7 bases. The V gene end was trimmed by 3 bases and the J gene end by 5 bases; junction bases not matched to a gene: 6. Germline V lookup: CDR1 MDHEN, CDR2 SYDVKM. The CDR3 length is 14 residues. The CDR3 region is CASSFGGYEETQYF. CDR3 sequence (DNA): TGTGCCAGCAGTTTCGGGGGGTACGAGGAGACCCAGTACTTC.

J is TRBJ2-6 and V is TRBV7-2; 8 positions match TRBD1. Germline V gene lookup returns CDR1 SGHTA and CDR2 FQGNSA. The junction had 6 bases not matched to a gene; V was cut back by 2 bases and J by 0 bases. The CDR3 consists of 18 residues. Here the CDR3 DNA reads TGTGCCAGCAGCTTATCTTACAGGGGGATCTCTGGGGCCAACGTCCTGACTTTC. Encoded protein: CASSLSYRGISGANVLTF. Full variable domain (missing parts from reference TRBV7-2 and TRBJ2-6): GAGVSQSPSNKVTEKGKDVELRCDPISGHTALYWYRQSLGQGLEFLIYFQGNSAPDKSGLPSDRFSAERTGGSVSTLTIQRTQQEDSAVYLCASSLSYRGISGANVLTFGAGSRLTVL.

The chain combines TRBV7-3 with TRBJ2-6; 7 positions match TRBD1. The V and J ends lost 4 bases and 1 base, in that order; junction bases with no gene match: 10. This CDR3 is 18 amino acids long. Per the germline V gene, CDR1 is SGHTA and CDR2 is FQGTGA. CDR3 nucleotides: TGTGCCAGCAGCTCTAGGGGGCCATTTTCATCTGGGGCCAACGTCCTGACTTTC. This codes for CASSSRGPFSSGANVLTF.